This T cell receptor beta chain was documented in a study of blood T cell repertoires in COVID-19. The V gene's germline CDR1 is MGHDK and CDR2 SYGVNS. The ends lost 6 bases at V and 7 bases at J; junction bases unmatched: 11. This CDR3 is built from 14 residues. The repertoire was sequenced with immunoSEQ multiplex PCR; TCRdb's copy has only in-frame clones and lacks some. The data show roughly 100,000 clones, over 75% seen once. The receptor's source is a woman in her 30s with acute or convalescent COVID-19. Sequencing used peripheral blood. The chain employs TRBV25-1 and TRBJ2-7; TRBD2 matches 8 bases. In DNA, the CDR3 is TGTGCCAGCAGCCCAACGGGGGGGGCGAGGGAGCAGTACTTC. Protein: CASSPTGGAREQYF.